Listed here are 17 T cell receptor beta chains from one sample, sequenced in a study of neoadjuvant nivolumab and ipilimumab in lung cancer (dated by TCRdb to the early 2020s). The label giving this sample's time point can be read as: pretherapy, before neoadjuvant immune checkpoint inhibitors. The library came from the immunoSEQ multiplex PCR assay. The source is immuneACCESS, and TCRdb retained only in-frame sequences with V and J called. Part of the clones is not carried over; for the studies checked, unresolved V genes explain less than half of this, and the remainder is unexplained. The sample profile shows about 38,000 clones; approximately 89% of them were found once. The ten top clones hold more than 3% of the sample. Sequences were derived from peripheral blood, sampled before neoadjuvant nivolumab, alone or with ipilimumab. The receptors here all came from an adult with non-small cell lung cancer.

The rearrangement links TRBV4-1 to TRBJ2-7; tentative D call: TRBD1 (6 bases). CDR3 length: 14 amino acids. Germline CDR1 is MGHRA and CDR2 is YSYEKL. The germline V and J ends were trimmed by 1 base and 3 bases, with 10 bases remaining between them. CDR3 coding DNA: TGCGCCAGCAGCCAAGCCGCAGGGGTCTACGAGCAGTACTTC. Its protein is CASSQAAGVYEQYF.

This chain uses TRBV4-2 with TRBJ2-3; D not resolved. This CDR3 spans 15 amino acids. Germline V gene lookup returns CDR1 LGHNA and CDR2 YNFKEQ. The V end was cut by 0 bases, the J end by 7 bases, with 14 bases between. CDR3 sequence (DNA): TGTGCCAGCAGCCAAGAGTCAAGGAATAGAAATACGCAGTATTTT. This translates into CASSQESRNRNTQYF.

The chain carries TRBV13 and TRBJ1-2, with a tentative D call TRBD1 (6 bases). CDR3 length equals 14 residues. With 4 bases removed from V and 6 bases from J, the gap between germline ends came to 15 bases. Germline V CDR1 and CDR2: PRHDT, FYEKMQ (reference sequence). The CDR3 bases are TGTGCCAGCAGCTGGGGGCAGGGTTCGGATGGCTACACCTTC. This encodes CASSWGQGSDGYTF.

The J gene is TRBJ1-5, the V gene TRBV5-3, with D unresolved. TRBV5-3 is noted as an ORF with a role that remains uncertain. The CDR3 has 14 amino acids. The V end lost 7 bases, the J end lost 6 bases, and 17 bases lay between the germline ends. CDR3 in DNA: TGTGCCAGACCAAGACGGATCCGGAGTCAGCCCCAGCATTTT. Translating it yields CARPRRIRSQPQHF.

The chain has TRBV7-5 and TRBJ2-7; the D segment call TRBD2 is taken from the table without a DNA check. TRBV7-5 is noted as a pseudogene. The CDR3 sequence is 12 residues long. For the CDR3, the DNA is TGTGCCAGAAGCTTAGTCGGGCCGGGGAAGTACTTC. As protein: CARSLVGPGKYF.

The chain carries TRBV5-8 and TRBJ1-5, with no clear D. Germline values: CDR1 SGHTS, CDR2 YDEGEE. The V gene lost 1 base and the J gene lost 6 bases, with 14 bases spanning the gap. CDR3 size: 15 residues. The CDR3 spells CASSLRDGAGQPQHF. CDR3 coding DNA: TGTGCCAGCAGCTTGCGTGATGGAGCGGGTCAGCCCCAGCATTTT.

The chain is built from TRBV30 and TRBJ2-7; D gene uncertain. Per germline, CDR1 GTSNPN and CDR2 SVGIG (reference sequence). Trimming removed 0 bases at V and 4 bases at J, with 7 bases between. The CDR3 consists of 12 residues. CDR3 bases: TGTGCCTGGAGTGTATCGAGTTACGAGCAGTACTTC. Translation gives CAWSVSSYEQYF.

This chain uses TRBV7-3 with TRBJ1-2; D possibly corresponds to TRBD1 (5 bases). Germline V lookup: CDR1 SGHTA, CDR2 FQGTGA. The CDR3 length is 16 residues. With 1 base removed from V and 1 base from J, the gap between germline ends came to 13 bases. CDR3 in amino acids: CASSLSVGGVNYGYTF. Here the CDR3 DNA reads TGTGCCAGCAGCTTAAGTGTGGGGGGTGTTAACTATGGCTACACCTTC.

This clone was observed once. The chain uses TRBV6-1 and TRBJ1-2; the match to TRBD1 covers 9 bases. Germline V lookup: CDR1 MNHNS, CDR2 SASEGT. CDR3 length: 14 amino acids. V shed 6 bases, J shed 7 bases, and the junction held 9 bases outside the gene matches. The CDR3 coding sequence is TGTGCCAGCAGAGAGGCACAGGGGGCTGCTGGCTACACCTTC. This sequence encodes CASREAQGAAGYTF.

The V gene is TRBV6-5, the J gene TRBJ2-7; the D is unclear. V shed 0 bases and J shed 3 bases, with 12 bases lying between them. The germline CDR1 and CDR2 sequences are MNHEY and SVGAGI. CDR3 length equals 15 residues. This CDR3 is CASSYSAAASYEQYF. DNA of the CDR3: TGTGCCAGCAGTTACTCCGCGGCAGCGAGCTACGAGCAGTACTTC.

The V gene is TRBV5-1, the J gene TRBJ1-2, with 9 positions matching TRBD1. CDR3 length: 14 amino acids. V dropped 0 bases and J dropped 5; count of bases not matched to a gene: 2. Germline CDR1 and CDR2: SGHRS and YFSETQ. CDR3 sequence: CASSLEGQGYGYTF. DNA for the CDR3: TGCGCCAGCAGCTTGGAGGGACAGGGTTATGGCTACACCTTC.

The gene calls are TRBV11-2 and TRBJ2-1; 8 positions match TRBD2. The V gene's germline CDR1 is SGHAT and CDR2 FQNNGV. Losses at the gene ends were 5 bases for V and 0 bases for J; bases not matched to a gene: 3. The CDR3 is 15 amino acids. Written as DNA, the CDR3 is TGTGCCAGCAGCCCCGGGACTAGCTCCTACAATGAGCAGTTCTTC. Translated, it gives CASSPGTSSYNEQFF.

The V and J genes are TRBV30 and TRBJ2-7; 12 nucleotides align to TRBD2. V was pared by 2 bases and J by 4 bases, with 6 bases of the junction left unmatched. This CDR3 spans 15 amino acids. Per germline, CDR1 GTSNPN and CDR2 SVGIG (reference sequence). The CDR3 nucleotides are TGTGCCTGGAGTCCTCTAGCGGGAGGGACGTACGAGCAGTACTTC. Translated, it gives CAWSPLAGGTYEQYF.

The rearrangement links TRBV29-1 to TRBJ2-2; the match to TRBD1 covers 7 bases. Germline V CDR1 and CDR2: SQVTM, ANQGSEA. The CDR3 consists of 14 residues. The trim removed 7 bases at V and 6 bases at J, leaving 11 bases unmatched. CDR3 sequence (DNA): TGCAGCGCAAGCACACAGGGGACGGCCGGGGAGCTGTTTTTT. This gives the protein CSASTQGTAGELFF.

Here the CDR3 reads CASSLLGRGYGYTF. The CDR3 nucleotides read TGTGCCAGCAGCTTACTTGGCAGGGGATATGGCTACACCTTC. The chain combines TRBV7-2 with TRBJ1-2; TRBD1 might be the D (6 bases). This CDR3 has 14 residues. Trimming pared 2 bases from V and 5 bases from J, leaving 12 bases between. CDR1 SGHTA and CDR2 FQGNSA come from the germline V gene.

The V gene is TRBV6-5, the J gene TRBJ2-7; tentatively, D is TRBD1 (6 bases). V was shortened by 5 bases and J by 9 bases, with 20 bases between the two germline ends. The CDR3 is 14 amino acids. Per the germline V gene, CDR1 is MNHEY and CDR2 is SVGAGI. The CDR3 loop reads CASSQDRWGKAQYF. For the CDR3, the DNA is TGTGCCAGCAGTCAAGACAGGTGGGGGAAGGCGCAGTACTTC.

CDR3 in DNA: TGTGCCAGCAGCGCCTCCGGGACCACCTACGAGCAGTACTTC. This translates into CASSASGTTYEQYF. This chain links TRBV9 with TRBJ2-7, with D perhaps TRBD1 or TRBD2 (5 bases each). This CDR3 has 14 residues. Trimming pared 3 bases from V and 2 bases from J, leaving 12 bases between. Per the germline V gene, CDR1 is SGDLS and CDR2 is YYNGEE.